The clone carrying this TCR beta chain was seen once. The antigen is not known. This sample stems from a study of T cell responses to AZD1222 COVID-19 vaccine. Findings of the study overall: There were vaccine-associated CD4 TCRs across spike, dominant at 160-218 and 743-854. After two AZD1222 doses, spike-specific TCR breadth and depth rose versus day 0. Without day 14 samples, only post-peak T cell repertoires were studied. Only a handful of people who got AZD1222 tested seropositive at baseline.

Assay: immunoSEQ multiplex PCR; the TCRdb copy retains only in-frame clones and omits some. In the table there are under 110,000 clones, around 84% of which are singletons. This CDR3 has 15 residues. Per germline, CDR1 SNHLY and CDR2 FYNNEI. Losses at the gene ends were 2 bases for V and 2 bases for J; bases not matched to a gene: 4. The clonotype comes from an adult in good health. The chain has TRBV2 and TRBJ1-2; 8 nucleotides line up with TRBD1. This sample comprised peripheral blood, obtained on day 0 of AZD1222 vaccination. The DNA for the CDR3 is TGTGCCAGCAGTGAACAGGGGGCATTCAACTATGGCTACACCTTC. It codes for CASSEQGAFNYGYTF.